The clone carrying this T cell receptor (beta chain) came up a few times. Its matching antigen is unknown. The data originate from a study of cytomegalovirus exposure and HLA in healthy donors. The overall study: The 100 to 150 validation repertoires matched the roughly 650 first-cohort repertoires in platform, a later analysis reported. Study-wide findings and caveats: The authors listed 150 to 200 TCR beta chains as cytomegalovirus-associated. Specificity of a few CMV-associated chains for CMV antigens was verified in vitro. A classifier reportedly called cytomegalovirus status with high sensitivity and specificity.

The protocol was immunoSEQ multiplex PCR, while the TCRdb copy is restricted to in-frame clones and leaves out a portion. The data contain approximately 200,000 clones, 84% of them singletons. This CDR3 spans 14 amino acids. The V gene end was trimmed by 2 bases and the J gene end by 6 bases; junction bases not matched to a gene: 3. Germline V gene lookup returns CDR1 MNHNS and CDR2 SASEGT. The chain couples TRBV6-1 to TRBJ1-5, with 8 nucleotides matching TRBD1. Sequenced: PBMCs. The source of this sequence is a woman in her twenties or thirties in good health and CMV-seropositive. The CDR3 here is CASSESGGVQPQHF. CDR3 DNA: TGTGCCAGCAGTGAATCAGGGGGCGTTCAGCCCCAGCATTTT.